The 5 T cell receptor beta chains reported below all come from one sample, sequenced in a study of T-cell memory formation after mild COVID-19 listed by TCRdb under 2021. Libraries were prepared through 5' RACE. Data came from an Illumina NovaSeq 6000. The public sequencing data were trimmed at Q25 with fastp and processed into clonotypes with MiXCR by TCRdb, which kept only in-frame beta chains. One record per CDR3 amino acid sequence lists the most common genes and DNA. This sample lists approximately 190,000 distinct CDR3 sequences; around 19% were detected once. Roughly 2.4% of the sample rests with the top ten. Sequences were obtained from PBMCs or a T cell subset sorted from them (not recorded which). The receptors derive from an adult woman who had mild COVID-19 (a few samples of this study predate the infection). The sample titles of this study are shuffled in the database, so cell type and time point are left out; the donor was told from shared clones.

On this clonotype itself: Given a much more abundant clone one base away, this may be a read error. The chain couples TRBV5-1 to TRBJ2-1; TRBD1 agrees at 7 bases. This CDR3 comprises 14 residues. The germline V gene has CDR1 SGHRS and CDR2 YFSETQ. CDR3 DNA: TGCGCCAGCAGCTTGGGGGGACAGTACAATGAGAAGTTCTTC. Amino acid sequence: CASSLGGQYNEKFF.

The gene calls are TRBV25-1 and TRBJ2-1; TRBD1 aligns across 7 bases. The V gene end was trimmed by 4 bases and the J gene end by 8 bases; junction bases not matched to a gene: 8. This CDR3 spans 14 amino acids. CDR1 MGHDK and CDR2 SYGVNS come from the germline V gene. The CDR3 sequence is CASSATGVGDEQFF. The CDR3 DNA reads TGTGCCAGCAGTGCAACAGGGGTTGGGGATGAGCAGTTCTTC.

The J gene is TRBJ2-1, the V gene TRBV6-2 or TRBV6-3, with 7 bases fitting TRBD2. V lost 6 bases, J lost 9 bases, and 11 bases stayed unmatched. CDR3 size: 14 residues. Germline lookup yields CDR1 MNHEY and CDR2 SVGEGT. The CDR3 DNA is TGTGCCAGCAGCCCCCGGGCGGGAGTTGGTGAGCAGTTCTTC. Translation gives CASSPRAGVGEQFF.

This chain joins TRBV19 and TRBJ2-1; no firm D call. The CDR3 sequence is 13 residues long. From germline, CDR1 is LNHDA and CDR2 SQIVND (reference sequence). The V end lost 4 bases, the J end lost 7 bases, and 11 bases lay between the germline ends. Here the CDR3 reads CASSTGPRNEQFF. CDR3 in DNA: TGTGCCAGTAGTACCGGACCGAGGAATGAGCAGTTCTTC. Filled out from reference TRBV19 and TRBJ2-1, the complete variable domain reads DGGITQSPKYLFRKEGQNVTLSCEQNLNHDAMYWYRQDPGQGLRLIYYSQIVNDFQKGDIAEGYSVSREKKESFPLTVTSAQKNPTAFYLCASSTGPRNEQFFGPGTRLTVL.

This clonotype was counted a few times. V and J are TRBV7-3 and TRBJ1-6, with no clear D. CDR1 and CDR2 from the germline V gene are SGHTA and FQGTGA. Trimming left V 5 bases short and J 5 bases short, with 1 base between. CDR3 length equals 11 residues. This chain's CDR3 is CASSNNSPLHF. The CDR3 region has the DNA TGTGCCAGCAGCAATAATTCACCCCTCCACTTT. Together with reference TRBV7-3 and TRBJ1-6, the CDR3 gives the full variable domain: GAGVSQTPSNKVTEKGKYVELRCDPISGHTALYWYRQSLGQGPEFLIYFQGTGAADDSGLPNDRFFAVRPEGSVSTLKIQRTERGDSAVYLCASSNNSPLHFGNGTRLTVT.